The 11 T cell receptor beta chains presented below share a single source sample, sequenced in a study of response to subunit inactivated influenza vaccine. TCRdb called the RT-PCR reads again in MiXCR, with one record for every CDR3 protein. The table has 500,000 to 550,000 distinct CDR3 sequences, more than 7% seen once. The sample in question was PBMCs from blood, obtained 23 months after vaccination. The receptors stem from a man in his fifties or sixties who received an inactivated influenza vaccine.

The chain employs TRBV28 and TRBJ2-3; D gene unclear. CDR3 length: 13 residues. Looked up from germline, CDR1 is MDHEN and CDR2 is SYDVKM. V shed 7 bases and J shed 4 bases, with 12 bases lying between them. Written as DNA, the CDR3 is TGTGCCAGCAACGGTAGTCCCGCAGATACGCAGTATTTT. Encoded protein: CASNGSPADTQYF.

The chain couples TRBV28 to TRBJ2-1; TRBD1 might be the D (6 bases). V was trimmed by 6 bases and J by 3 bases, leaving 12 bases between them. Germline assignment: CDR1 MDHEN and CDR2 SYDVKM. The CDR3 has 14 residues. CDR3 sequence (DNA): TGTGCCAGCAGCAAGCAGGGGTTCTACAATGAGCAGTTCTTC. It is translated as CASSKQGFYNEQFF. Combining the CDR3 with reference TRBV28 and TRBJ2-1 gives the whole variable domain DVKVTQSSRYLVKRTGEKVFLECVQDMDHENMFWYRQDPGLGLRLIYFSYDVKMKEKGDIPEGYSVSREKKERFSLILESASTNQTSMYLCASSKQGFYNEQFFGPGTRLTVL.

This clonotype has only a few counts. This chain connects TRBV29-1 to TRBJ2-3; 9 nucleotides match TRBD1. V gave up 2 bases and J gave up 5 bases; unmatched junction bases: 5. From germline, CDR1 is SQVTM and CDR2 ANQGSEA. The CDR3 spans 14 residues. The CDR3 sequence: CSVENRGQGDTQYF. For the CDR3, the DNA is TGCAGCGTTGAAAACAGGGGGCAAGGAGATACGCAGTATTTT.

This clonotype was counted a few times. The chain carries TRBV5-6 and TRBJ1-1, with 8 bases fitting TRBD1. Germline lookup yields CDR1 SGHDT and CDR2 YYEEEE. V dropped 2 bases and J dropped 5; count of bases not matched to a gene: 5. The CDR3 is 14 residues long. CDR3 sequence (DNA): TGTGCCAGCAGCTTCCGCAGGGGGCGTACTGAAGCTTTCTTT. Its translation: CASSFRRGRTEAFF. Full variable domain (outside the CDR3, taken from reference TRBV5-6 and TRBJ1-1): DAGVTQSPTHLIKTRGQQVTLRCSPKSGHDTVSWYQQALGQGPQFIFQYYEEEERQRGNFPDRFSGHQFPNYSSELNVNALLLGDSALYLCASSFRRGRTEAFFGQGTRLTVV.

Only a few counts were recorded for this clonotype. V is TRBV4-3 and J is TRBJ2-7; 7 nucleotides align to TRBD1. There are 15 residues in the CDR3. The V segment lost 4 bases and the J segment 4 bases; nucleotides outside the gene matches: 10. The germline CDR1 and CDR2 sequences are LGHNA and YSLEER. The CDR3 DNA sequence: TGCGCCAGCAGCCGACTCGGAGCAGGGGGTTACGAGCAGTACTTC. Amino acids: CASSRLGAGGYEQYF.

The rearrangement joins TRBV10-2 to TRBJ1-6; 9 bases agree with TRBD1. CDR1 WSHSY and CDR2 SAAADI come from the germline V gene. The CDR3 totals 14 residues. V dropped 6 bases and J dropped 6; count of bases not matched to a gene: 3. CDR3 loop: CASREQGANSPLHF. DNA for the CDR3: TGCGCCAGCAGGGAACAGGGGGCTAATTCACCCCTCCACTTT.

This chain uses TRBV21-1 with TRBJ2-7; the table's D call of TRBD1 was not tested on the DNA. TRBV21-1 is described as a pseudogene. CDR3 length: 15 residues. CDR3 nucleotides: TGTGCCAGCAGCAAAGCGCCAGGGGGTAGCTACGAGCAGTACTTC. Protein sequence: CASSKAPGGSYEQYF.

This clonotype was detected only a few times. The gene calls are TRBV5-6 and TRBJ2-3, with 10 positions matching TRBD1. With 3 bases clipped from V and 1 base from J, the junction kept 5 bases outside the gene matches. The CDR3 has 16 amino acids. CDR1 SGHDT and CDR2 YYEEEE come from the germline V gene. In DNA, the CDR3 is TGTGCCAGCAGCTCCCTGACAGGGGGCGGCACAGATACGCAGTATTTT. This translates into CASSSLTGGGTDTQYF.

This clonotype was observed a handful of times. J is TRBJ1-2 and V is TRBV10-3; D is unresolved. The CDR3 runs to 11 residues. CDR1 ENHRY and CDR2 SYGVKD come from the germline V gene. Trimming took 10 bases from V and 4 from J, leaving 10 bases between them. CDR3 region: CATSTPYGYTF. DNA for the CDR3: TGTGCCACCTCGACACCCTATGGCTACACCTTC.

This chain uses TRBV5-1 with TRBJ1-2; TRBD1 aligns across 7 bases. V was clipped by 4 bases and J by 8 bases; unmatched bases: 8. Germline assignment: CDR1 SGHRS and CDR2 YFSETQ. This CDR3 is built from 13 residues. As DNA, the CDR3 is TGCGCCAGCAGCACGGGGACAGTAGACGGCTACACCTTC. It translates to CASSTGTVDGYTF. Looking up the rest from reference TRBV5-1 and TRBJ1-2 gives the full variable domain: KAGVTQTPRYLIKTRGQQVTLSCSPISGHRSVSWYQQTPGQGLQFLFEYFSETQRNKGNFPGRFSGRQFSNSRSEMNVSTLELGDSALYLCASSTGTVDGYTFGSGTRLTVV.

Points on this clonotype: A read error is possible here, since a much larger clone lies one base away. The gene calls are TRBV12-3 or TRBV12-4 and TRBJ2-7; 11 bases are a match to TRBD1. This CDR3 is built from 15 residues. CDR3 coding DNA: TGTCCCAGCAGTCCTGGACAGGGGGCATACTACGAGCAGTACTTC. Translation gives CPSSPGQGAYYEQYF.